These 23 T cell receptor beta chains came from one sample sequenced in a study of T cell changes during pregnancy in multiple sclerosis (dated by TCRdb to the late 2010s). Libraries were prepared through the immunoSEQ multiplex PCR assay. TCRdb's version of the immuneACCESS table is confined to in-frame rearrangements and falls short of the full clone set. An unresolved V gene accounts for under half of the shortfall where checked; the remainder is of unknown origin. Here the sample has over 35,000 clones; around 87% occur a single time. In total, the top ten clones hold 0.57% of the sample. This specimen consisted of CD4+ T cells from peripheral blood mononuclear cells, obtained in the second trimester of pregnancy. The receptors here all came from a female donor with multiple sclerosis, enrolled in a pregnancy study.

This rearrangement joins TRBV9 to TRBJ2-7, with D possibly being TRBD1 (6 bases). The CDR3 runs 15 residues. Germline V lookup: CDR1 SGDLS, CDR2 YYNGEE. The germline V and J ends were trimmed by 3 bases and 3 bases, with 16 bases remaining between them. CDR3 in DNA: TGTGCCAGCAGCGCCAACCCGGGACACAGCTACGAGCAGTACTTC. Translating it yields CASSANPGHSYEQYF. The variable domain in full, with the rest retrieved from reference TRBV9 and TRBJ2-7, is DSGVTQTPKHLITATGQRVTLRCSPRSGDLSVYWYQQSLDQGLQFLIQYYNGEERAKGNILERFSAQQFPDLHSELNLSSLELGDSALYFCASSANPGHSYEQYFGPGTRLTVT.

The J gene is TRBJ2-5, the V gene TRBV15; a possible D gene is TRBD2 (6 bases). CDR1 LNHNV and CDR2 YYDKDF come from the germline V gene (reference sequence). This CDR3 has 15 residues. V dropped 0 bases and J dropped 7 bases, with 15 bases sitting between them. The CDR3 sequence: CATSRDREREATQYF. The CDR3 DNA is TGTGCCACCAGCAGAGACAGGGAGAGGGAGGCGACCCAGTACTTC.

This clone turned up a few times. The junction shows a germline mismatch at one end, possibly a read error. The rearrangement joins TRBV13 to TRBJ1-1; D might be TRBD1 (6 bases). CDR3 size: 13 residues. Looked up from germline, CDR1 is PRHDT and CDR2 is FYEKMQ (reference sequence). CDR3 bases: TGTGCCAGCAGAGGGGGAAGCGAGAGCGCTATTATCTTT. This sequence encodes CASRGGSESAIIF.

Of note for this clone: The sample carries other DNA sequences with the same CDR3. The CDR3 sequence is CSVGTGSNQPQHF. The CDR3 region has the DNA TGCAGCGTCGGGACAGGTAGCAATCAGCCCCAGCATTTT. The J gene is TRBJ1-5, the V gene TRBV29-1; 8 bases align to TRBD1. The length of the CDR3 is 13 residues. Germline CDR1 is SQVTM and CDR2 is ANQGSEA. Trimming removed 6 bases from V and 0 bases from J; junction bases left unmatched: 1.

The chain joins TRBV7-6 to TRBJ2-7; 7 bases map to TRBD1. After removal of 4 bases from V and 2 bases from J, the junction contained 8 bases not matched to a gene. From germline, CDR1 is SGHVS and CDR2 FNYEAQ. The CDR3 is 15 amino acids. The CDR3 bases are TGTGCCAGCAGCTCACAAGGACAGGAGGCCTACGAGCAGTACTTC. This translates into CASSSQGQEAYEQYF. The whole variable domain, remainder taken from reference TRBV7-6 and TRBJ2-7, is GAGVSQSPRYKVTKRGQDVALRCDPISGHVSLYWYRQALGQGPEFLTYFNYEAQQDKSGLPNDRFSAERPEGSISTLTIQRTEQRDSAMYRCASSSQGQEAYEQYFGPGTRLTVT.

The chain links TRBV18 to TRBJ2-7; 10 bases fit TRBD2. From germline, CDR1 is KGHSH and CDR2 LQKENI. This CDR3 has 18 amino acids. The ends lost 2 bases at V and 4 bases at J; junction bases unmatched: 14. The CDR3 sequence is CASSPGLTLASGSYEQYF. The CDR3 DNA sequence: TGTGCCAGCTCACCAGGGTTAACCTTGGCTAGCGGGAGTTACGAGCAGTACTTC.

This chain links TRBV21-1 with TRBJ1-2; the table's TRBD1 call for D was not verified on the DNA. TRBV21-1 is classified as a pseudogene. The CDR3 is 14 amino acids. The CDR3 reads CRLCRDRDDYGYTF. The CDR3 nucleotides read TGCCGACTATGTCGGGACAGGGATGACTATGGCTACACCTTC.

The CDR3 region is CASSMTGTAAYEQYF. CDR3 bases: TGTGCCAGCAGCATGACCGGGACAGCGGCCTACGAGCAGTACTTC. This chain links TRBV6-6 with TRBJ2-7; 7 nucleotides match TRBD1. CDR1 and CDR2 (germline): MNHNY, SVGAGI (reference sequence). CDR3 length: 15 residues. J lost 2 bases, V lost 6 bases, and 10 bases had no gene match.

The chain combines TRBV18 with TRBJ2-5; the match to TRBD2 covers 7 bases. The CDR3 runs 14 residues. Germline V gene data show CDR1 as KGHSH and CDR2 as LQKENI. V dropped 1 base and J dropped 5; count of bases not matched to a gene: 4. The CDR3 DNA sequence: TGTGCCAGCTCACCACGGGCACTAGCGGAGACCCAGTACTTC. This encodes CASSPRALAETQYF.

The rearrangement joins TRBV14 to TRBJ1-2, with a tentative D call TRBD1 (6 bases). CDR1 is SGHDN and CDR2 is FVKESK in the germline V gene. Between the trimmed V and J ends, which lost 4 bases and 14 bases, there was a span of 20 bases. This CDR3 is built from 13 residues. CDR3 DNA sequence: TGTGCCAGCAGCCTCCTCGTACAGGGCGCGCTGACCTTC. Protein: CASSLLVQGALTF.

The CDR3 nucleotides read TGTGCCAGTAGTATTAGGCCAACGGGGAAGGGGGTAGACTATGGCTACACCTTC. It encodes CASSIRPTGKGVDYGYTF. V and J are TRBV19 and TRBJ1-2; a weak D match, TRBD1 (6 bases). Trimming cost V 3 bases and J 3 bases, with 23 bases left between them. Germline V gene lookup returns CDR1 LNHDA and CDR2 SQIVND (reference sequence). The CDR3 consists of 18 residues. The entire variable domain, with the rest obtained from reference TRBV19 and TRBJ1-2, is as follows: DGGITQSPKYLFRKEGQNVTLSCEQNLNHDAMYWYRQDPGQGLRLIYYSQIVNDFQKGDIAEGYSVSREKKESFPLTVTSAQKNPTAFYLCASSIRPTGKGVDYGYTFGSGTRLTVV.

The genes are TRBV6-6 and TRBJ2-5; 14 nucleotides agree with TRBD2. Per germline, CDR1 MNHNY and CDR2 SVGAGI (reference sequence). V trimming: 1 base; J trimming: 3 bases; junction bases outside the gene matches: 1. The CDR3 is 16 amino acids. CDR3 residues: CASSYWGLAGEETQYF. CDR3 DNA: TGTGCCAGCAGTTACTGGGGACTAGCGGGAGAAGAGACCCAGTACTTC.

CDR3 sequence: CSVTGRNEQFF. The CDR3 nucleotides read TGCAGCGTTACCGGTAGAAATGAGCAGTTCTTC. The chain is built from TRBV29-1 and TRBJ2-1, with D unclear. The CDR3 is made up of 11 amino acids. Germline assignment: CDR1 SQVTM and CDR2 ANQGSEA. V dropped 5 bases and J dropped 7 bases, with 9 bases sitting between them.

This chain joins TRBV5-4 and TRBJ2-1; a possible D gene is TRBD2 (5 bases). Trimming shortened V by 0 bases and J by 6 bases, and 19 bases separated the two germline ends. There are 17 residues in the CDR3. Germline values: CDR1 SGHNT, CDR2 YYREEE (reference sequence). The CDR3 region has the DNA TGTGCCAGCAGCTTGGTTGGTGGGCTAGCCGGTATCAATGAGCAGTTCTTC. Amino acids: CASSLVGGLAGINEQFF.

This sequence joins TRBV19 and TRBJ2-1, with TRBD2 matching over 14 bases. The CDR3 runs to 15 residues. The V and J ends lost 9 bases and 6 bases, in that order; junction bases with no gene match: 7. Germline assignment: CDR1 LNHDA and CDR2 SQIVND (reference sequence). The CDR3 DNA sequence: TGTGCCAGCACGACCGGGACTAGCGGGAGCAATGAGCAGTTCTTC. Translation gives CASTTGTSGSNEQFF. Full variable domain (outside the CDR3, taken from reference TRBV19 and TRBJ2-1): DGGITQSPKYLFRKEGQNVTLSCEQNLNHDAMYWYRQDPGQGLRLIYYSQIVNDFQKGDIAEGYSVSREKKESFPLTVTSAQKNPTAFYLCASTTGTSGSNEQFFGPGTRLTVL.

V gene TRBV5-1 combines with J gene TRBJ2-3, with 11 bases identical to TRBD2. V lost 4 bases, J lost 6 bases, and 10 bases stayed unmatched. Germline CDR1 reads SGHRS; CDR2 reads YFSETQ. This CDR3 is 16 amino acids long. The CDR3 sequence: CASSPPGVAGGDTQYF. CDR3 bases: TGCGCCAGCAGCCCACCGGGGGTAGCGGGAGGGGATACGCAGTATTTT.

CDR3 region: CASIEREGDGEQYF. In DNA, the CDR3 is TGTGCCAGCATCGAGCGGGAGGGGGACGGGGAGCAGTACTTC. This sequence joins TRBV6-6 and TRBJ2-7; TRBD2 aligns across 10 bases. The V gene's germline CDR1 is MNHNY and CDR2 SVGAGI (reference sequence). V was clipped by 7 bases and J by 7 bases; unmatched bases: 10. The CDR3 covers 14 residues.

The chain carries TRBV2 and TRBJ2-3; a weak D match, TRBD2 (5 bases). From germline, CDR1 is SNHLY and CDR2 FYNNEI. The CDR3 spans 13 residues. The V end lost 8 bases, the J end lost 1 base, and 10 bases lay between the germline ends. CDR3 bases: TGTGCCAGCGGGGAGTACGGCACAGATACGCAGTATTTT. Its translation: CASGEYGTDTQYF.

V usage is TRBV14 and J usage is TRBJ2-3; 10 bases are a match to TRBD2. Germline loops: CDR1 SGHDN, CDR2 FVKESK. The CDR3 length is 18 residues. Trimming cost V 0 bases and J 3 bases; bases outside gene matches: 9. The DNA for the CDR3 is TGTGCCAGCAGCCAAGATTGGGTCGCTAGCGGGAGTACAGATACGCAGTATTTT. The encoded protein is CASSQDWVASGSTDTQYF.

The DNA of the CDR3 is TGTGCCAGCTCACTCTCCGGGACAGTGAATTCGGCTGGAAACACCATATATTTT. Its translation: CASSLSGTVNSAGNTIYF. The chain joins TRBV18 to TRBJ1-3; 7 nucleotides align to TRBD1. The CDR3 loop spans 18 amino acids. V shed 4 bases, J shed 2 bases, and the junction held 14 bases outside the gene matches. Germline V gives CDR1 KGHSH, CDR2 LQKENI.

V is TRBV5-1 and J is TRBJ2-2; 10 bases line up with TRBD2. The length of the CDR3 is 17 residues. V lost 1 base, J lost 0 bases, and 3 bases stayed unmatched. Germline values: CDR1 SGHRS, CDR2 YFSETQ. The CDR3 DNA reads TGCGCCAGCAGCTTGCGGCTAGCGGGAGCGAACACCGGGGAGCTGTTTTTT. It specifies CASSLRLAGANTGELFF.

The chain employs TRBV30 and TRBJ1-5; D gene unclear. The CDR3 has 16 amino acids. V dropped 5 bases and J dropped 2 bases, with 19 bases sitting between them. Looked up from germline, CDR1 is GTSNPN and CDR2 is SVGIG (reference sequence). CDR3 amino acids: CAWFGWSPGGNQPQHF. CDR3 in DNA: TGTGCCTGGTTTGGGTGGTCTCCAGGTGGCAATCAGCCCCAGCATTTT.

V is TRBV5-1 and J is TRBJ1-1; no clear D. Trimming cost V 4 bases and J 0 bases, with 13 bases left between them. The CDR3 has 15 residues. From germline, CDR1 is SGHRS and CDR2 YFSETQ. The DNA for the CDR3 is TGCGCCAGCAGCCGTGAGGAGGGCATGAACACTGAAGCTTTCTTT. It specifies CASSREEGMNTEAFF. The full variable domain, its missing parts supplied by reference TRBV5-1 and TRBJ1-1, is KAGVTQTPRYLIKTRGQQVTLSCSPISGHRSVSWYQQTPGQGLQFLFEYFSETQRNKGNFPGRFSGRQFSNSRSEMNVSTLELGDSALYLCASSREEGMNTEAFFGQGTRLTVV.